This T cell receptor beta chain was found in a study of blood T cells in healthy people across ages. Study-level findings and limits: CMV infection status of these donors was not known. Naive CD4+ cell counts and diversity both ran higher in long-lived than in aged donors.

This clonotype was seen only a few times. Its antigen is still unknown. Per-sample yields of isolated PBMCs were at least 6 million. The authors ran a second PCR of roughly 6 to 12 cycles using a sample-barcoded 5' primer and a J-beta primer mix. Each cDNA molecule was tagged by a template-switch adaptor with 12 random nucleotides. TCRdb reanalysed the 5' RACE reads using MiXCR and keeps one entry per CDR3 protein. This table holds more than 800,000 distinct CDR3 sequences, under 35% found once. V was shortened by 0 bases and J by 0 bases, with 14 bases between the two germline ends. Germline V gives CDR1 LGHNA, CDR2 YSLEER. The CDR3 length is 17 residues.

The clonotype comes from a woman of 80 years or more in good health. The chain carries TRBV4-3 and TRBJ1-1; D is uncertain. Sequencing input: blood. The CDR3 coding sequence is TGCGCCAGCAGCCAAGAACCGGGTCTCTCTGTGAACACTGAAGCTTTCTTT. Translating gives CASSQEPGLSVNTEAFF.